The next 6 T cell receptor beta chains were all read from a single sample in a study of a mutant IDH1 vaccine in newly diagnosed glioma. Clones were read by immunoSEQ multiplex PCR, and TCRdb kept only the in-frame ones, dropping some. Of approximately 54,000 clones detected, around 80% appear once; the ten largest clones hold under 20%. Sample time point: baseline, week 1 (first vaccination visit). Treatment of the sample: pre-vaccination baseline after standard-of-care therapy. This sample comprised PBMCs, obtained from a glioma patient treated with radiotherapy, temozolomide or both. These receptors were taken from a young man with glioma.

The V call is TRBV15, the J call TRBJ2-7; perhaps D is TRBD1 or TRBD2 (5 bases each). CDR1 is LNHNV, CDR2 YYDKDF, per germline (reference sequence). The CDR3 consists of 13 residues. V lost 5 bases and J lost 7, with 15 bases in between. The CDR3 DNA is TGTGCCACCAGCCTGGGGACGCAAAAGGAGCAGTACTTC. It yields the protein CATSLGTQKEQYF. The variable domain in full, completed from reference TRBV15 and TRBJ2-7, reads DAMVIQNPRYQVTQFGKPVTLSCSQTLNHNVMYWYQQKSSQAPKLLFHYYDKDFNNEADTPDNFQSRRPNTSFCFLDIRSPGLGDTAMYLCATSLGTQKEQYFGPGTRLTVT.

The chain links TRBV29-1 to TRBJ2-1; 7 nucleotides align to TRBD2. Germline V gene lookup returns CDR1 SQVTM and CDR2 ANQGSEA. V trimming: 6 bases; J trimming: 9 bases; junction bases outside the gene matches: 5. The CDR3 totals 11 residues. This CDR3 is CSVPSGIEQFF. CDR3 nucleotide sequence: TGCAGCGTCCCCAGCGGGATTGAGCAGTTCTTC.

For the CDR3, the DNA is TGCGCCAGTAAAAGGGACTCGAGCTCCTACAATGAGCAGTTCTTC. Its protein is CASKRDSSSYNEQFF. The chain joins TRBV5-1 to TRBJ2-1, with D possibly TRBD2 on 6 matching bases. The CDR3 consists of 15 residues. The V gene lost 8 bases and the J gene lost 0 bases, with 15 bases spanning the gap. The germline V gene has CDR1 SGHRS and CDR2 YFSETQ. The full variable domain, in which reference TRBV5-1 and TRBJ2-1 provide the parts outside the CDR3, is KAGVTQTPRYLIKTRGQQVTLSCSPISGHRSVSWYQQTPGQGLQFLFEYFSETQRNKGNFPGRFSGRQFSNSRSEMNVSTLELGDSALYLCASKRDSSSYNEQFFGPGTRLTVL.

The J gene is TRBJ2-1, the V gene TRBV6-5; D not resolved. V was shortened by 7 bases and J by 2 bases, with 12 bases between the two germline ends. Germline V CDR1 and CDR2: MNHEY, SVGAGI. The CDR3 runs 14 residues. CDR3 DNA sequence: TGTGCCAGCACCGACCGAGCCCCCTACAATGAGCAGTTCTTC. This translates into CASTDRAPYNEQFF.

Written as DNA, the CDR3 is TGTGCCAGCAGCACCGGGTCGGTACTTGAAAAACTGTTTTTT. It is translated as CASSTGSVLEKLFF. The chain combines TRBV7-9 with TRBJ1-4, with D unresolved. V was trimmed by 5 bases and J by 7 bases, leaving 14 bases between them. This CDR3 comprises 14 residues. CDR1 and CDR2 (germline): SEHNR, FQNEAQ (reference sequence).

The chain combines TRBV6-6 with TRBJ2-7; D ambiguous. The CDR3 is made up of 11 amino acids. V was trimmed by 6 bases and J by 3 bases, leaving 6 bases between them. CDR1 and CDR2 (germline): MNHNY, SVGAGI (reference sequence). The chain's CDR3 is CASRTLYEQYF. The DNA for the CDR3 is TGTGCCAGCAGAACGCTCTACGAGCAGTACTTC.